This TCR beta chain originates from a study of blood T cell repertoires in COVID-19 (dated by TCRdb to about 2020). Study-level background: Collaborator samples came from the United States, Italy and Spain and covered acute and convalescent phases of COVID-19. The material from the prospective study consisted of cDNA or gDNA derived from T cells, B-cell-depleted T cells, or PBMCs. Deeply sampled blood TCRbeta repertoires from subjects exposed to, actively infected with, or recovered from COVID-19 were included in the dataset. A freely available public database, intended as a resource for researchers studying the immune response to SARS-CoV-2, is where the repertoires were released. Samples came from the ongoing ImmuneRACE study (first 160 participants) plus 1,254 subjects from 6 global collaborators. Sample metadata almost always included a de-identified subject ID, COVID-19 status, age in years and sex. Where available, HLA class I and class II types were obtained from metadata supplied by the sample provider rather than from assay-based typing. General study outcomes and caveats: How much clinical and demographic metadata was included differed by source and by participant, and the metadata was provided uncurated.

The collaborating institutions used their own protocols to collect whole blood in K2EDTA tubes. For TCRbeta analysis, collaborator samples were shipped as frozen whole blood, as isolated PBMCs, or as DNA extracted from either sample type. Remarks on this clone: The antigen it binds to is not known. Per-base qualities were not stored, and no clone one base away is much larger.

V loses 2 bases of germline sequence and J loses 1 base, and the interval between the two ends is 6 bases. From a lookup of the germline V gene (reference sequence), CDR1 and CDR2 are SEHNR and FQNEAQ. From the cysteine through the phenylalanine, the CDR3 covers 14 amino acids. The entry retains the CDR3 DNA only, 42 bases that are in frame from base 1. TCRbeta CDR3 regions were amplified from genomic DNA using the immunoSEQ Assay, a bias-controlled multiplex PCR. Processing in the source paper ran as follows. Within the assay, amplification of reference gene primers was used to estimate how many nucleated cells each sample contained. To quantify the absolute abundance of each unique TCRbeta CDR3 rearrangement, sequence reads were collapsed and filtered. Productive Simpson clonality was computed per sample as the square root of Simpson's diversity index over productive rearrangements. The clones in this table, taken by TCRdb from immuneACCESS, are in-frame only. Not every clone is retained; where verified, under half of the shortfall comes from an unresolved V gene, and the cause of the rest is unknown. The V and J calls and clone size come from that table; D and trimming were worked out from the DNA. The sample table holds around 6,200 clones, of which roughly 80% were seen once. The ten biggest clones cover around 8.6% of the sample.

This receptor was taken from a human donor with active COVID-19. The donor label of this sample is uncertain. The sequencing sample was made of peripheral blood. The chain joins TRBV7-9 to TRBJ1-5, with TRBD1 as a weak D call on 6 bases. The bases are TGTGCCAGCAGCTTAACAGGGAGCAATCAGCCCCAGCATTTT. It translates as CASSLTGSNQPQHF. The full variable domain, completed from the reference TRBV7-9 and TRBJ1-5 proteins outside the CDR3, reads DTGVSQNPRHKITKRGQNVTFRCDPISEHNRLYWYRQTLGQGPEFLTYFQNEAQLEKSRLLSDRFSAERPKGSFSTLEIQRTEQGDSAMYLCASSLTGSNQPQHFGDGTRLSIL.